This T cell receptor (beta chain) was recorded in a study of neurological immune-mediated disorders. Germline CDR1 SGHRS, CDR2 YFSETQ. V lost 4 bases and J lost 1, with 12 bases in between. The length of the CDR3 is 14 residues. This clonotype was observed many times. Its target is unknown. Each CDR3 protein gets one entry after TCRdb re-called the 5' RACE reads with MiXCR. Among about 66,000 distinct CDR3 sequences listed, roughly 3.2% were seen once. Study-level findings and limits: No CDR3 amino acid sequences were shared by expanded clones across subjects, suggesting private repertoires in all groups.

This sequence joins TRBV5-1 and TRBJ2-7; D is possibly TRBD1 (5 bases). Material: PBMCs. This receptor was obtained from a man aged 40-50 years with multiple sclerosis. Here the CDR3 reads CASSPYDSSYEQYF. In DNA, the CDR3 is TGCGCCAGCAGCCCCTACGACAGTTCCTACGAGCAGTACTTC.